This T cell receptor beta chain was found in a study of blood T cell repertoires in COVID-19. The CDR3 runs 11 residues. V gave up 3 bases and J gave up 3 bases, with 3 bases separating them. Germline CDR1 WNHNN, CDR2 SYGVQD (reference sequence). Generated by immunoSEQ multiplex PCR, the TCRdb table keeps only in-frame clones and is missing some. The table has some 170,000 clones, roughly 87% seen once. The chain links TRBV10-1 to TRBJ2-7; D remains ambiguous. The receptor was derived from a human donor with acute COVID-19. The donor label of this sample is uncertain. Sequencing was done on a sample of PBMCs or T cells enriched from blood (not recorded which). CDR3 protein: CASSDGYEQYF. DNA for the CDR3: TGCGCCAGCAGTGACGGCTACGAGCAGTACTTC.